This entry features one T cell receptor beta chain sequence. The target antigen is unknown. The data were taken from a study of a mutant IDH1 vaccine in newly diagnosed glioma. The overall study: Therapy received beforehand was radiotherapy, temozolomide, or both, with most patients given both.

Sequencing used immunoSEQ multiplex PCR; TCRdb keeps in-frame clones, though not all of them. The data contain tens of thousands of clones, roughly nine tenths of them singletons. V gave up 3 bases and J gave up 4 bases, with 12 bases separating them. The CDR3 runs to 14 residues. Germline-derived CDR1 and CDR2 are SGHAT and FQDESV (reference sequence). Documented time point: week 47, end of study. The investigators gave 300 ug of mutant IDH1 20-mer peptide in each vaccine dose, together with topical imiquimod. The J gene is TRBJ1-2, the V gene TRBV11-1, with D tentatively TRBD1 (5 bases). This receptor was obtained from a woman aged 50 to 60 with glioma. The sequenced sample was PBMCs, obtained from a glioma patient whose treatment included an IDH1 peptide vaccine. CDR3 protein: CASSFGREAYGYTF. In DNA, the CDR3 is TGTGCCAGCAGCTTCGGCAGGGAGGCCTATGGCTACACCTTC.